The 15 T cell receptor beta chains listed next were all sequenced from one sample in a study of OX40 agonist ivuxolimab in advanced cancers. The table came from immunoSEQ multiplex PCR; TCRdb's copy has only in-frame clones and leaves some out. The table has about 70,000 clones, around nine tenths seen once. The starting material was CD4+ or CD8+ T cells sorted from blood, obtained in a trial of the OX40 agonist ivuxolimab. The source is an adult with an advanced solid tumor such as melanoma, head and neck, liver or kidney cancer.

This clone was detected once. This rearrangement joins TRBV18 to TRBJ2-1; D is perhaps TRBD2 (6 bases). Germline CDR1 reads KGHSH; CDR2 reads LQKENI. This CDR3 contains 13 residues. The V gene lost 4 bases and the J gene lost 7 bases, with 11 bases spanning the gap. CDR3: CASSLQGGNEQFF. As DNA, the CDR3 is TGTGCCAGCTCACTTCAGGGAGGAAATGAGCAGTTCTTC. The variable domain in full, with the rest retrieved from reference TRBV18 and TRBJ2-1, is NAGVMQNPRHLVRRRGQEARLRCSPMKGHSHVYWYRQLPEEGLKFMVYLQKENIIDESGMPKERFSAEFPKEGPSILRIQQVVRGDSAAYFCASSLQGGNEQFFGPGTRLTVL.

This clone came up a few times. This chain uses TRBV7-2 with TRBJ2-2; tentative D call: TRBD1 (5 bases). Germline lookup yields CDR1 SGHTA and CDR2 FQGNSA. The germline V and J ends were trimmed by 3 bases and 6 bases, with 14 bases remaining between them. The CDR3 contains 15 residues. The CDR3 DNA follows: TGTGCCAGCAGCTTCCCTACGGCAGGGTCCGGGGAGCTGTTTTTT. As protein: CASSFPTAGSGELFF.

This clone was picked up one time. The V call is TRBV28, the J call TRBJ2-3; 10 bases agree with TRBD2. This CDR3 region has 17 residues. The trim removed 4 bases at V and 8 bases at J, leaving 15 bases unmatched. Germline lookup yields CDR1 MDHEN and CDR2 SYDVKM. CDR3 nucleotide sequence: TGTGCCAGCAGTTCCCCCGGGACTAGCGAACATAAGGGTACGCAGTATTTT. Its protein is CASSSPGTSEHKGTQYF.

The CDR3 sequence: CASSQGRGEQYF. CDR3 in DNA: TGCGCCAGCAGCCAAGGCCGCGGCGAGCAGTACTTC. The rearrangement links TRBV4-3 to TRBJ2-7; no clear D. CDR1 LGHNA and CDR2 YSLEER come from the germline V gene. This CDR3 contains 12 residues. The V end lost 1 base, the J end lost 6 bases, and 7 bases lay between the germline ends.

This clone appeared a single time. This chain joins TRBV9 and TRBJ2-5; no definite D call. The germline V gene has CDR1 SGDLS and CDR2 YYNGEE. This CDR3 has 13 residues. Trimming took off 4 bases at V and 9 bases at J, with 16 bases between the two ends. CDR3 in amino acids: CASSTDPKGAQYF. The CDR3 nucleotides read TGTGCCAGCAGCACAGACCCAAAAGGAGCCCAGTACTTC.

The chain couples TRBV28 to TRBJ2-7; 10 bases fit TRBD2. V shed 9 bases and J 1 base; nucleotides not matched to a gene: 6. This CDR3 has 14 residues. Germline values: CDR1 MDHEN, CDR2 SYDVKM. The CDR3 coding sequence is TGTGCCAGTAGCACTAGCGGGATTTCCTACGAGCAGTACTTC. Amino acids: CASSTSGISYEQYF.

The chain has TRBV10-3 and TRBJ2-5; D may correspond to TRBD1 or TRBD2 (5 bases each). This CDR3 has 16 amino acids. Germline CDR1 reads ENHRY; CDR2 reads SYGVKD. Trimming removed 4 bases from V and 5 bases from J, with 20 bases in between. CDR3 in DNA: TGTGCCATCAGTGCGGGTCGAGTAATCGGGGACGAGACCCAGTACTTC. This codes for CAISAGRVIGDETQYF.

The J gene is TRBJ1-1, the V gene TRBV5-1; 7 positions match TRBD1. Trimming at V came to 3 bases and at J to 3 bases, leaving 5 bases not matched to a gene. This CDR3 has 14 amino acids. Germline V lookup: CDR1 SGHRS, CDR2 YFSETQ. CDR3 in DNA: TGCGCCAGCAGCTCGACAGGGAGGTACACTGAAGCTTTCTTT. This encodes CASSSTGRYTEAFF.

The chain carries TRBV19 and TRBJ2-2; the D gene is possibly TRBD2 (6 bases). This CDR3 has 18 residues. CDR1 is LNHDA, CDR2 SQIVND, per germline (reference sequence). Trimming stripped 1 base from V and 0 bases from J, with 15 bases between. The CDR3 loop reads CASSIGAGSVANTGELFF. The CDR3 DNA reads TGTGCCAGTAGTATAGGGGCGGGGTCGGTAGCGAACACCGGGGAGCTGTTTTTT.

This clone showed up just a few times. The V and J genes are TRBV4-2 and TRBJ1-2; D uncertain. CDR1 and CDR2 (germline): LGHNA, YNFKEQ. The CDR3 has 14 residues. Between the trimmed V and J ends, which lost 0 bases and 8 bases, there was a span of 13 bases. CDR3 sequence: CASSQDLDGRGYTF. The CDR3 nucleotides read TGTGCCAGCAGCCAAGATCTTGACGGGAGGGGCTACACCTTC.

The gene calls are TRBV6-4 and TRBJ2-1, with 10 bases lining up with TRBD2. The CDR3 contains 13 residues. With V trimmed by 2 bases and J by 12 bases, 4 bases remained unmatched. Germline CDR1 is MRHNA and CDR2 is SNTAGT. CDR3 in DNA: TGTGCCAGCAGTGACCAGCGGGGGGGCGCGCAGTTCTTC. This encodes CASSDQRGGAQFF.

This chain joins TRBV27 and TRBJ2-2; 8 bases align to TRBD1. CDR1 is MNHEY, CDR2 SMNVEV, per germline (reference sequence). The junction had 7 bases not matched to a gene; V was cut back by 6 bases and J by 4 bases. The CDR3 spans 15 residues. The chain's CDR3 is CASRPGRGLTGELFF. Written as DNA, the CDR3 is TGTGCCAGCAGGCCAGGCAGGGGGCTCACCGGGGAGCTGTTTTTT.

This chain joins TRBV10-3 and TRBJ1-1; possible D gene TRBD1, 5 bases. Between the trimmed V and J ends, which lost 0 bases and 2 bases, there was a span of 13 bases. Germline CDR1 is ENHRY and CDR2 is SYGVKD. This CDR3 has 16 amino acids. CDR3 DNA: TGTGCCATCAGTGAGTCAGTGCAGGGAAGTAACACTGAAGCTTTCTTT. It codes for CAISESVQGSNTEAFF.

This clone was recorded only once. This rearrangement joins TRBV29-1 to TRBJ2-7, with D perhaps matching TRBD2 (6 bases). Trimming left V 3 bases short and J 1 base short, with 10 bases between. Germline CDR1 is SQVTM and CDR2 is ANQGSEA. The CDR3 runs to 13 residues. CDR3 residues: CSVDGSGSYEQYF. CDR3 coding DNA: TGCAGCGTTGACGGGAGTGGGTCCTACGAGCAGTACTTC.

The chain uses TRBV6-1 and TRBJ2-2, with a possible D match to TRBD1 (6 bases). Germline CDR1 is MNHNS and CDR2 is SASEGT. This CDR3 contains 14 residues. The ends were cut back, 6 bases at V and 4 bases at J, with 12 bases in the middle. DNA of the CDR3: TGTGCCAGCAGGCCCAGGGGCGGCACCGGGGAGCTGTTTTTT. Translation gives CASRPRGGTGELFF.